The clone carrying this TCR beta chain was counted between two and nine times. Its antigen is still unknown. Sample-barcoded 5' priming and a J-beta primer mix drove a second PCR of 7 to 11 cycles. There were at least 2.5 million CDR3-containing paired-end reads obtained from each sample. TCRdb reprocessed the 5' RACE reads with MiXCR, giving one entry per CDR3 protein. The sample lists about 640,000 distinct CDR3 sequences, 58% occurring once. The sample belongs to a study of blood T cells in healthy people across ages. General study results and limits: Without sorted subsets, naive and antigen-experienced compartments could not be conclusively compared.

V dropped 7 bases and J dropped 4 bases, with 17 bases sitting between them. This CDR3 is 15 amino acids long. Germline V gene data show CDR1 as MNHEY and CDR2 as SMNVEV (reference sequence). The people who gave samples were healthy Caucasians from Russia, aged roughly 6 to 90. Isolation recovered at least 6 million PBMCs from every sample. Sequences were obtained from blood. The rearrangement uses TRBV27 and TRBJ2-1; perhaps TRBD1 as D (6 bases). The sequence derives from a man between 60 and 75 years old in good health. The CDR3 region has the DNA TGTGCCAGCAATCCAGGGGACCGGATATACAATGAGCAGTTCTTC. Amino acid sequence: CASNPGDRIYNEQFF.